The 16 T cell receptor beta chains given below trace back to one sample, sequenced in a study of T cells after yellow fever vaccination. TCRdb itself ran the 5' RACE reads through MiXCR, one entry per CDR3 protein. The sample records some 250,000 distinct CDR3 sequences, 6% to 7.5% being singletons. Sequenced material: CD4+ T cells sorted from PBMCs, taken 15 days after the yellow fever booster vaccination. These receptors all come from a man under 40 who received the YFV17D yellow fever vaccine.

In this sample, this clonotype turned up a few times. The V call is TRBV4-3, the J call TRBJ2-2, with 9 nucleotides matching TRBD2. CDR3 length: 17 amino acids. The germline V gene has CDR1 LGHNA and CDR2 YSLEER. J gave up 5 bases and V 0 bases, and 7 bases lay outside the gene matches. CDR3 amino acids: CASSQDTAGGWTGELFF. CDR3 DNA sequence: TGCGCCAGCAGCCAAGATACAGCGGGAGGATGGACCGGGGAGCTGTTTTTT.

The chain joins TRBV29-1 to TRBJ1-4; 11 nucleotides align to TRBD1. With V trimmed by 3 bases and J by 10 bases, 7 bases remained unmatched. The CDR3 runs 14 residues. The germline CDR1 and CDR2 sequences are SQVTM and ANQGSEA. In DNA form, the CDR3 reads TGCAGCGTTGAGCCCGGGACAGGGGGTCGAAAACTGTTTTTT. Amino acids: CSVEPGTGGRKLFF.

This clonotype was observed a handful of times. The chain joins TRBV5-6 to TRBJ2-2; TRBD2 aligns across 7 bases. The CDR3 sequence is 16 residues long. Trimming at V came to 2 bases and at J to 6 bases, leaving 10 bases not matched to a gene. Germline V lookup: CDR1 SGHDT, CDR2 YYEEEE. The CDR3 region has the DNA TGTGCCAGCAGCTTTGATTCCGGGACTATAGCCGGGGAGCTGTTTTTT. It yields the protein CASSFDSGTIAGELFF.

This clonotype was seen a few times. The V and J genes are TRBV7-2 and TRBJ2-7; 9 nucleotides align to TRBD1. Germline CDR1 is SGHTA and CDR2 is FQGNSA. This CDR3 has 13 amino acids. The trim removed 6 bases at V and 6 bases at J, leaving 6 bases unmatched. The CDR3 sequence is CASSPGQGFEQYF. DNA for the CDR3: TGTGCCAGCAGTCCGGGACAGGGTTTCGAGCAGTACTTC.

The rearrangement joins TRBV7-8 to TRBJ2-3; 9 nucleotides agree with TRBD1. This CDR3 is 15 amino acids long. Trimming at V came to 5 bases and at J to 4 bases, leaving 7 bases not matched to a gene. CDR1 is SGHVS, CDR2 FQNEAQ, per germline. The CDR3 here is CASSHRTGESDTQYF. CDR3 coding DNA: TGTGCCAGCAGCCACCGGACAGGGGAGTCAGATACGCAGTATTTT.

This clonotype showed up many times. The chain links TRBV5-1 to TRBJ1-1, with a tentative D call TRBD1 (5 bases). The CDR3 is 13 residues long. Germline V CDR1 and CDR2: SGHRS, YFSETQ. V was trimmed by 5 bases and J by 1 base, leaving 9 bases between them. The CDR3 coding sequence is TGCGCCAGCAGTTTCGGGGCGAACACTGAAGCTTTCTTT. Translating it yields CASSFGANTEAFF.

Ten or more counts support this clonotype. The chain employs TRBV6-4 and TRBJ2-1; D remains unclear. The germline CDR1 and CDR2 sequences are MRHNA and SNTAGT. Trimming removed 4 bases at V and 0 bases at J, with 13 bases between. The CDR3 is made up of 16 amino acids. As DNA, the CDR3 is TGTGCCAGCAGTGCCACATACCAGAGCTCCTACAATGAGCAGTTCTTC. Amino acid sequence: CASSATYQSSYNEQFF.

The rearrangement uses TRBV9 and TRBJ1-5; a weak D match, TRBD1 (5 bases). Germline V gives CDR1 SGDLS, CDR2 YYNGEE. The V end lost 0 bases, the J end lost 6 bases, and 13 bases lay between the germline ends. CDR3 length equals 15 residues. CDR3 region: CASSVDWGGGQPQHF. Written as DNA, the CDR3 is TGTGCCAGCAGCGTAGATTGGGGTGGGGGTCAGCCCCAGCATTTT.

This clonotype was observed a few times. This chain links TRBV4-3 with TRBJ2-3; TRBD2 matches 10 bases. The CDR3 length is 17 residues. Germline V CDR1 and CDR2: LGHNA, YSLEER. V was pared by 1 base and J by 4 bases, with 8 bases of the junction left unmatched. CDR3 loop: CASSQGSRLAGADTQYF. The CDR3, as DNA: TGCGCCAGCAGCCAAGGGAGTAGGCTAGCGGGAGCAGATACGCAGTATTTT.

In this sample, this clonotype turned up many times. The chain combines TRBV3-1 with TRBJ2-5, with D unresolved. V lost 5 bases to trimming and J lost 2 bases, with 9 bases between them. This CDR3 is 13 amino acids long. Germline loops: CDR1 LGHDT, CDR2 YNNKEL (reference sequence). The CDR3 DNA sequence: TGTGCCAGCAGCTACTTTTATCAAGAGACCCAGTACTTC. It translates to CASSYFYQETQYF.

This clonotype has just a few counts. The chain employs TRBV20-1 and TRBJ2-3, with TRBD2 matching 11 bases. V lost 6 bases to trimming and J lost 4 bases; unmatched junction nucleotides: 18. From germline, CDR1 is DFQATT and CDR2 SNEGSKA (reference sequence). The CDR3 loop spans 18 amino acids. CDR3 region: CSATTPLAGAREPDTQYF. The CDR3 bases are TGCAGTGCCACCACCCCACTAGCGGGAGCACGCGAGCCAGATACGCAGTATTTT.

The rearrangement uses TRBV12-3 or TRBV12-4 and TRBJ2-7, with 8 bases matching TRBD2. Trimming cost V 4 bases and J 6 bases; bases outside gene matches: 8. This CDR3 is built from 14 residues. The CDR3 protein is CASSSGTSSSEQYF. Here the CDR3 DNA reads TGTGCCAGCAGTTCCGGGACTAGTTCGTCCGAGCAGTACTTC.

This clonotype was counted only a few times. The chain employs TRBV20-1 and TRBJ2-1; possibly TRBD1 for D (7 bases). Per the germline V gene, CDR1 is DFQATT and CDR2 is SNEGSKA (reference sequence). CDR3 length: 16 amino acids. Trimming stripped 3 bases from V and 1 base from J, with 16 bases between. CDR3 sequence: CSASGGQRPSYNEQFF. The CDR3 DNA sequence: TGCAGTGCTAGCGGGGGACAGCGGCCTTCCTACAATGAGCAGTTCTTC.

This clonotype was observed a handful of times. The chain employs TRBV5-1 and TRBJ2-5; a possible D gene is TRBD1 (6 bases). CDR1 is SGHRS, CDR2 YFSETQ, per germline. This CDR3 comprises 13 residues. The V and J ends lost 6 bases and 1 base respectively, with 10 bases between them. CDR3 in amino acids: CASKWDIQETQYF. As DNA, the CDR3 is TGCGCCAGCAAGTGGGACATCCAAGAGACCCAGTACTTC.

This clonotype was counted many times. The chain uses TRBV7-2 and TRBJ2-2, with D unresolved. The CDR3 covers 14 residues. Germline V gene sequence: CDR1 SGHTA, CDR2 FQGNSA. With 1 base removed from V and 5 bases from J, the gap between germline ends came to 8 bases. The CDR3 bases are TGTGCCAGCAGCTTAGGACTGGGGACCGGGGAGCTGTTTTTT. It is translated as CASSLGLGTGELFF.

The rearrangement joins TRBV7-2 to TRBJ2-1, with unresolved D. Germline assignment: CDR1 SGHTA and CDR2 FQGNSA. The germline V and J ends were trimmed by 4 bases and 5 bases, with 6 bases remaining between them. CDR3 length: 12 amino acids. The chain's CDR3 is CASSSRHNEQFF. CDR3 coding DNA: TGTGCCAGCAGCTCCCGTCACAATGAGCAGTTCTTC.